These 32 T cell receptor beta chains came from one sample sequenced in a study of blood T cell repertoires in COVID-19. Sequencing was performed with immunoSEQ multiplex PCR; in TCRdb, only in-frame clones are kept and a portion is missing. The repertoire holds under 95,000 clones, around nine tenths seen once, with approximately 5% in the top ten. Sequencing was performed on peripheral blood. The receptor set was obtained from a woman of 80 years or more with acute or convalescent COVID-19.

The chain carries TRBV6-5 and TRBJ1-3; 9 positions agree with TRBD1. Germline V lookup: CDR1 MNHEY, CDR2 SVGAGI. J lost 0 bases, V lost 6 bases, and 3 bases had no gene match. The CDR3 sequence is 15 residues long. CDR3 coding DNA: TGTGCCAGCAGGGGACAGGGCCGCTCTGGAAACACCATATATTTT. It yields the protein CASRGQGRSGNTIYF.

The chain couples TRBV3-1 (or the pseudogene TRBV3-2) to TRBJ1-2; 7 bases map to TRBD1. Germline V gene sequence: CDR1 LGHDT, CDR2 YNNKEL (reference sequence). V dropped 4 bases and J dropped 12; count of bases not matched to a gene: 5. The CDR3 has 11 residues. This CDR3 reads CASSLGRGNTF. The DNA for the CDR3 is TGTGCCAGCAGCCTGGGCAGGGGGAACACCTTC.

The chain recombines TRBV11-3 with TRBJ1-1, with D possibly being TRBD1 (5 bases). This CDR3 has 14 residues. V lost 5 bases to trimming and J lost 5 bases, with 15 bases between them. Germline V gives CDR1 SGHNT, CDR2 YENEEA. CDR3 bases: TGTGCCAGCAGCCGTGGGGGGTCCGGGACTGAAGCTTTCTTT. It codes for CASSRGGSGTEAFF.

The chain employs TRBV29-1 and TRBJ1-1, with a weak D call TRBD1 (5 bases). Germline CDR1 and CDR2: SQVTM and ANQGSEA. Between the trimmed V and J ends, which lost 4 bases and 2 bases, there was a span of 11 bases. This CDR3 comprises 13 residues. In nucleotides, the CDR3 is TGCAGCGTTGGTATCAGGGTTAACACTGAAGCTTTCTTT. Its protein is CSVGIRVNTEAFF.

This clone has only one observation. The CDR3 region is CSVERGGNTEAFF. Here the CDR3 DNA reads TGCAGCGTTGAAAGAGGAGGGAACACTGAAGCTTTCTTT. This chain links TRBV29-1 with TRBJ1-1; unclear D gene. The CDR3 covers 13 residues. Germline V gene sequence: CDR1 SQVTM, CDR2 ANQGSEA. Between the trimmed V and J ends, which lost 2 bases and 1 base, there was a span of 8 bases.

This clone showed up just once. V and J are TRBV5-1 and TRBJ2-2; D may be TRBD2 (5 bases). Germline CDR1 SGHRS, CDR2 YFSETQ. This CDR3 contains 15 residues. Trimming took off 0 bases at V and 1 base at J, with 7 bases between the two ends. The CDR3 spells CASSLDRGNTGELFF. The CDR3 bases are TGCGCCAGCAGCTTGGATCGGGGGAACACCGGGGAGCTGTTTTTT.

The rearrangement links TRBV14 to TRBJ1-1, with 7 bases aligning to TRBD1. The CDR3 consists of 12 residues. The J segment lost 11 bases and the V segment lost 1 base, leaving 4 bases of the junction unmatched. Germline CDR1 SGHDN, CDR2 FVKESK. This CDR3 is CASSQVQGWAFF. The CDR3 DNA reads TGTGCCAGCAGCCAAGTACAGGGGTGGGCTTTCTTT.

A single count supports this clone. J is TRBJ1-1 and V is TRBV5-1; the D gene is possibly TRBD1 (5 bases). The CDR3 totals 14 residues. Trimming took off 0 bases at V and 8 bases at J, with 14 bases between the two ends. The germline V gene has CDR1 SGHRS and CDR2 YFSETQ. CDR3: CASSLDKGAQEAFF. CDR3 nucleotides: TGCGCCAGCAGCTTGGACAAAGGGGCACAGGAAGCTTTCTTT.

The CDR3 is CASSSVRNRGGADTQYF. CDR3 bases: TGCGCCAGCAGCAGCGTTCGAAATCGCGGGGGGGCGGATACGCAGTATTTT. J is TRBJ2-3 and V is TRBV5-1; 9 bases match TRBD2. This CDR3 is 17 amino acids long. Germline loops: CDR1 SGHRS, CDR2 YFSETQ. The J segment lost 6 bases and the V segment lost 4 bases, leaving 15 bases of the junction unmatched.

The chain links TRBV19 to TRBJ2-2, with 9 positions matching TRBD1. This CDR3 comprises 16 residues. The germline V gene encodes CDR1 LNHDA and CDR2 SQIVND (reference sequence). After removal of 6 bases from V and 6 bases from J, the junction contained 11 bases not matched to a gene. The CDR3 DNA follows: TGTGCCAGTAGAGCTTCTTGGACAGGGGAGGCCGGGGAGCTGTTTTTT. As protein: CASRASWTGEAGELFF.

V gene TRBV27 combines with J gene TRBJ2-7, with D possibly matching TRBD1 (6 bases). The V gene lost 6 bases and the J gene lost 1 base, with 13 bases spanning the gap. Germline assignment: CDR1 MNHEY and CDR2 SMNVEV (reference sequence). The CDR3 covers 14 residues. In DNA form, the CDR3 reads TGTGCCAGCAGCTTAAGACAGGCATCCTACGAGCAGTACTTC. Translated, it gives CASSLRQASYEQYF.

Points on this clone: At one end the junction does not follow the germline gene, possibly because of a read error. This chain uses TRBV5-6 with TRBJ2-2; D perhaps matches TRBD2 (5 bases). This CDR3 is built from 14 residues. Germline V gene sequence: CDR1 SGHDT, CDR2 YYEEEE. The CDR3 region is CASSLAGNTGEPFF. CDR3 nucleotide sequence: TGTGCCAGCAGCTTGGCCGGGAACACCGGGGAGCCGTTTTTT.

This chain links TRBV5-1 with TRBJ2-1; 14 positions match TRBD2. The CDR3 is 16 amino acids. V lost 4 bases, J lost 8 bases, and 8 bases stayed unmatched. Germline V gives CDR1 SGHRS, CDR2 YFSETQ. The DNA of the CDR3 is TGCGCCAGCAGCCCTGGACTAGCGGGAGGTAAAGATGAGCAGTTCTTC. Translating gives CASSPGLAGGKDEQFF.

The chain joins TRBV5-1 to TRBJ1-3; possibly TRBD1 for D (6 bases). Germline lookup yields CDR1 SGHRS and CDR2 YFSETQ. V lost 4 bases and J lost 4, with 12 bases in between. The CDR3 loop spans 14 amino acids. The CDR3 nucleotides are TGCGCCAGCAGCACGACAGGTTTCGGAAACACCATATATTTT. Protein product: CASSTTGFGNTIYF. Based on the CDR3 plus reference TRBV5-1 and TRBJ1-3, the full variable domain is KAGVTQTPRYLIKTRGQQVTLSCSPISGHRSVSWYQQTPGQGLQFLFEYFSETQRNKGNFPGRFSGRQFSNSRSEMNVSTLELGDSALYLCASSTTGFGNTIYFGEGSWLTVV.

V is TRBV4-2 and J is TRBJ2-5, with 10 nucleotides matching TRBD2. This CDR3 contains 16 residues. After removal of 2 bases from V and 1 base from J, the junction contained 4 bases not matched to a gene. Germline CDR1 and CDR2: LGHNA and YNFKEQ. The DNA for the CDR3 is TGTGCCAGCAGCCAACGGACTAGCGGACCCCAAGAGACCCAGTACTTC. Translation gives CASSQRTSGPQETQYF.

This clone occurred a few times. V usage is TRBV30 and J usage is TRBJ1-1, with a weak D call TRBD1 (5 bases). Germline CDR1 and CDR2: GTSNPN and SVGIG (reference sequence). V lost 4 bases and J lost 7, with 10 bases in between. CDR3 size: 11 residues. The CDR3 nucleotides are TGTGCCTGGATTATGACAGTTGAAGCTTTCTTT. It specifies CAWIMTVEAFF.

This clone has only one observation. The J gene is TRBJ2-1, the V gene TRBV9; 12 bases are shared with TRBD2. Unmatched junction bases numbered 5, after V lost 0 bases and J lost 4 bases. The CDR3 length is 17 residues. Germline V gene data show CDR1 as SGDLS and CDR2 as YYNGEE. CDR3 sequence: CASSVELAGGGYNEQFF. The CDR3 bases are TGTGCCAGCAGCGTAGAACTAGCGGGAGGAGGATACAATGAGCAGTTCTTC. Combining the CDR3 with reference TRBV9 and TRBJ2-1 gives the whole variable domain DSGVTQTPKHLITATGQRVTLRCSPRSGDLSVYWYQQSLDQGLQFLIQYYNGEERAKGNILERFSAQQFPDLHSELNLSSLELGDSALYFCASSVELAGGGYNEQFFGPGTRLTVL.

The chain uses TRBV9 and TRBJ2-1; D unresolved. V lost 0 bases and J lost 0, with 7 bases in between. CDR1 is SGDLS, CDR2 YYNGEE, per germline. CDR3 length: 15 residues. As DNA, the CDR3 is TGTGCCAGCAGCGTAGGTTTTAGCTCCTACAATGAGCAGTTCTTC. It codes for CASSVGFSSYNEQFF.

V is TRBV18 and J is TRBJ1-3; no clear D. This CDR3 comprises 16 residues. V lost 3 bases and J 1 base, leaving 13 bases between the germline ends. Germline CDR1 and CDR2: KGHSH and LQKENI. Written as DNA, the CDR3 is TGTGCCAGCTCACCCCAGTTATTTGAATCTGGAAACACCATATATTTT. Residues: CASSPQLFESGNTIYF.

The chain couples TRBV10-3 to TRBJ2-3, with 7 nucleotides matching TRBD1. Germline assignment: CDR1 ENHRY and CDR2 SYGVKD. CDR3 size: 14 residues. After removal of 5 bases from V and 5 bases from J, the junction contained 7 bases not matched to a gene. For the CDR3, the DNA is TGTGCCATCAGTTCCGGGACAGAGCAAGATACGCAGTATTTT. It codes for CAISSGTEQDTQYF.

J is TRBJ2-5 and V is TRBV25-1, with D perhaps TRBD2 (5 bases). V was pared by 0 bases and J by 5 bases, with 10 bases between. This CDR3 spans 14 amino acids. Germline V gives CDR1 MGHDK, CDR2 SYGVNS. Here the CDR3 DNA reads TGTGCCAGCAGTGAATACGGAGGCCGGGAGACCCAGTACTTC. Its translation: CASSEYGGRETQYF.

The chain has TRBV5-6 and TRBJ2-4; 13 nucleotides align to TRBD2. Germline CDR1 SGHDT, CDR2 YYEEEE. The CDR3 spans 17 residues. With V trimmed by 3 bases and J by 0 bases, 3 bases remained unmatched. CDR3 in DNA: TGTGCCAGCAGCTCCTGGACTAGCGGGGGAGCCAAAAACATTCAGTACTTC. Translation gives CASSSWTSGGAKNIQYF.

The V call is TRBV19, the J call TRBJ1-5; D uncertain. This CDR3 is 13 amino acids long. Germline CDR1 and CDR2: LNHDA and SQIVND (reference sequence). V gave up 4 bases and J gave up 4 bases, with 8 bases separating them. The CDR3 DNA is TGTGCCAGTAGTAAAGGCGGTAATCAGCCCCAGCATTTT. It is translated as CASSKGGNQPQHF.

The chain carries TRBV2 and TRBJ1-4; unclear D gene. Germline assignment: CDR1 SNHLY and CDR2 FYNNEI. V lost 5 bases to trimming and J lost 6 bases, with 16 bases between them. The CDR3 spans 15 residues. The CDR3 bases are TGTGCCAGCAGTCTGGACCGACTAAGTCATGAAAAACTGTTTTTT. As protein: CASSLDRLSHEKLFF.

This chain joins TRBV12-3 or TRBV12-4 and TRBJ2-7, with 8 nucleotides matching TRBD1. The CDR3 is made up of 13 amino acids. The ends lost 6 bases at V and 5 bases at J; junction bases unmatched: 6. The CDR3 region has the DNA TGTGCCAGCAGCGCAGGGGGCAAGGACGAGCAGTACTTC. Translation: CASSAGGKDEQYF.

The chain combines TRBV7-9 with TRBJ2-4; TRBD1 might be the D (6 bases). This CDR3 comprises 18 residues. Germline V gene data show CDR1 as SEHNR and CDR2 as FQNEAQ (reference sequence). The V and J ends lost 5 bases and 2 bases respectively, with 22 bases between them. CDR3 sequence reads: CASSGRGGQSPPKNIQYF. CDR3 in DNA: TGTGCCAGCAGCGGACGCGGAGGACAGTCCCCCCCCAAAAACATTCAGTACTTC.

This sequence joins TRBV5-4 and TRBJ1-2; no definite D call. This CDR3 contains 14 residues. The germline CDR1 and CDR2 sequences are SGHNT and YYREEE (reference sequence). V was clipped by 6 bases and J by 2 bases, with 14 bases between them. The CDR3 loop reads CASNRGRENYGYTF. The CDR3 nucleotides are TGTGCCAGCAATAGAGGACGGGAAAACTATGGCTACACCTTC.

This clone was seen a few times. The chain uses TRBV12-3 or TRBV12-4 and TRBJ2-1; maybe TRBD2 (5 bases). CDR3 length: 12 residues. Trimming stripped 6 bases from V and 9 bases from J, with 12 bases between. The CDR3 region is CASRRESVEQFF. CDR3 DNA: TGTGCCAGCAGGAGGGAGTCGGTTGAGCAGTTCTTC.

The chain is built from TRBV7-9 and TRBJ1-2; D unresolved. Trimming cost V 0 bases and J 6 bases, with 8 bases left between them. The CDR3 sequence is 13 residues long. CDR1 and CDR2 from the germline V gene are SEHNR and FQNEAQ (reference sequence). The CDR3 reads CASSLALPNGYTF. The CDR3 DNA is TGTGCCAGCAGCTTAGCCCTACCCAATGGCTACACCTTC.

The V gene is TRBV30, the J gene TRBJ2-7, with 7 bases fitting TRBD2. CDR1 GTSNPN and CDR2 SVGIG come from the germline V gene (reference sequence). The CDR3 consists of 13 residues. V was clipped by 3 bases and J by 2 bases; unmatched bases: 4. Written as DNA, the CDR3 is TGTGCCTGGAGACTCAGCGGGGCCTACGAGCAGTACTTC. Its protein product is CAWRLSGAYEQYF.

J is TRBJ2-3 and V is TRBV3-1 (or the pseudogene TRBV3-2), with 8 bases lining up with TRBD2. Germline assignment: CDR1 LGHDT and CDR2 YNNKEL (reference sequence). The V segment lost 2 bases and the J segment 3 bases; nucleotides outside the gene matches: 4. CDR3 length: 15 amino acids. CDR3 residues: CASSQRGGLTDTQYF. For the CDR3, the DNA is TGTGCCAGCAGCCAACGGGGGGGCCTAACAGATACGCAGTATTTT.

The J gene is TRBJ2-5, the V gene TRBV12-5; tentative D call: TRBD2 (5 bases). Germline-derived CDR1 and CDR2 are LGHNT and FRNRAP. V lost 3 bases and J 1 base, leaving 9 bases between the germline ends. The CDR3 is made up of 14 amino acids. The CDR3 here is CASGFSGIQETQYF. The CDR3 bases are TGTGCTAGTGGTTTCAGCGGTATCCAAGAGACCCAGTACTTC.